This TCR beta chain originates from a study of blood T cell repertoires in COVID-19. Sequenced by immunoSEQ multiplex PCR; TCRdb stores in-frame clones only, minus some. The table lists 140,000 to 150,000 clones, around 80% of them singletons. CDR1 SGHAT and CDR2 FQNNGV come from the germline V gene. The CDR3 loop spans 13 amino acids. V was shortened by 0 bases and J by 9 bases, with 6 bases between the two germline ends. This clone was recorded many times. This sequence was found in a human donor with acute or convalescent COVID-19. The donor label of this sample is uncertain. This sequence joins TRBV11-2 and TRBJ1-6; no clear D gene. The sample was peripheral blood. Here the CDR3 DNA reads TGTGCCAGCAGCTTAGATCCTTCTTCACCCCTCCACTTT. Translation gives CASSLDPSSPLHF.